This entry lists 21 T cell receptor beta chains sequenced from one sample in a study of post-analysis software for immune sequencing data. The antigens these receptors bind are not known. Points from the study as a whole: In patients, about 5 TRBV segments were more frequent than in controls, with TRBV5-6, TRBV5-1 and TRBV20-1 among them.

Unique molecular identifiers were carried by the TCR beta cDNA libraries. One entry per CDR3 protein results from TCRdb running MiXCR on the PCR reads. The top ten clones hold about 11% of a sample with approximately 630,000 distinct CDR3 sequences, approximately 59% of them seen once. Sequencing used blood. These receptors were obtained from a girl under 10 years old with multiple sclerosis.

This rearrangement joins TRBV6-6 to TRBJ2-7, with D perhaps TRBD1 (6 bases). The V and J ends lost 2 bases and 4 bases respectively, with 15 bases between them. The germline V gene encodes CDR1 MNHNY and CDR2 SVGAGI (reference sequence). CDR3 length: 15 amino acids. This chain's CDR3 is CASSYMTGEIYEQYF. CDR3 bases: TGTGCCAGCAGTTACATGACAGGAGAAATATACGAGCAGTACTTC.

In this sample, this clonotype turned up once. The V gene is TRBV11-2, the J gene TRBJ2-4; unclear D gene. The DNA matches TRBJ2-7 better at its end, which makes the J call doubtful. CDR3 size: 12 residues. Looked up from germline, CDR1 is SGHAT and CDR2 is FQNNGV. The CDR3 nucleotides read TGTGCCAGCAGCTTATTACACCACGAGCAGTACTTC. Protein: CASSLLHHEQYF.

The rearrangement uses TRBV12-3 or TRBV12-4 and TRBJ2-5; 8 positions match TRBD2. The CDR3 totals 14 residues. The V segment lost 6 bases and the J segment 3 bases; nucleotides outside the gene matches: 6. The CDR3 sequence is CASSPGLVKETQYF. The CDR3 DNA reads TGTGCCAGCAGCCCGGGACTAGTAAAAGAGACCCAGTACTTC.

The chain carries TRBV29-1 and TRBJ2-1; TRBD1 is a possible D gene (5 bases). V was cut by 4 bases and J by 4 bases, with 26 bases left in between. CDR1 is SQVTM and CDR2 is ANQGSEA in the germline V gene. The CDR3 consists of 18 residues. CDR3 sequence: CSVGVLGGKGQIYNEQFF. CDR3 coding DNA: TGCAGCGTTGGTGTGCTCGGTGGAAAAGGACAAATTTACAATGAGCAGTTCTTC.

The rearrangement uses TRBV3-1 and TRBJ2-5, with D perhaps TRBD2 (6 bases). The CDR3 runs to 17 residues. CDR1 and CDR2 from the germline V gene are LGHDT and YNNKEL (reference sequence). V was pared by 0 bases and J by 1 base, with 15 bases between. CDR3 residues: CASSQDAPTRIQETQYF. The CDR3 DNA sequence: TGTGCCAGCAGCCAAGACGCCCCGACTAGGATCCAAGAGACCCAGTACTTC.

The J gene is TRBJ2-5, the V gene TRBV7-8; D may be TRBD2 (5 bases). V lost 3 bases, J lost 3 bases, and 14 bases lay in between. The germline gives CDR1 SGHVS, CDR2 FQNEAQ. The CDR3 contains 15 residues. CDR3 region: CASSFYKDFEETQYF. As DNA, the CDR3 is TGTGCCAGCAGCTTCTATAAGGACTTCGAAGAGACCCAGTACTTC.

This clonotype was counted only a few times. CDR3 coding DNA: TGCAGCGTGAGATTGGCCACCTCCTACGAGCAGTACTTC. Its protein product is CSVRLATSYEQYF. The chain has TRBV29-1 and TRBJ2-7; D unclear. CDR3 size: 13 residues. V was shortened by 6 bases and J by 0 bases, with 12 bases between the two germline ends. Germline lookup yields CDR1 SQVTM and CDR2 ANQGSEA.

This clonotype was seen a handful of times. The chain employs TRBV4-3 and TRBJ2-2; TRBD1 matches 9 bases. The CDR3 spans 17 residues. Germline CDR1 LGHNA, CDR2 YSLEER. The V segment lost 4 bases and the J segment 7 bases; nucleotides outside the gene matches: 13. The CDR3 DNA reads as TGCGCCAGCAGCCGATCCCGGGACAGGGTTTTCGGCGGGGAGCTGTTTTTT. Encoded protein: CASSRSRDRVFGGELFF.

The gene calls are TRBV12-3 or TRBV12-4 and TRBJ2-5; 8 bases are a match to TRBD1. The CDR3 is made up of 14 amino acids. Unmatched junction bases numbered 13, after V lost 5 bases and J lost 11 bases. CDR3 DNA sequence: TGTGCCAGCAGTCTCCCCAGGGGGCTAAGGGAGCAGTACTTC. Translating it yields CASSLPRGLREQYF.

V gene TRBV25-1 combines with J gene TRBJ2-1; 13 nucleotides match TRBD2. This CDR3 contains 15 residues. With 4 bases clipped from V and 6 bases from J, the junction kept 3 bases outside the gene matches. CDR1 and CDR2 from the germline V gene are MGHDK and SYGVNS. This CDR3 is CASSGTSGGLNEQFF. DNA for the CDR3: TGTGCCAGCAGTGGGACTAGCGGGGGACTCAATGAGCAGTTCTTC.

In its sample, this clonotype was seen a few times. The chain employs TRBV7-2 and TRBJ2-7; D may be TRBD1 (6 bases). The J call could be wrong; TRBJ2-5 is a better fit for the DNA end. The germline V gene has CDR1 SGHTA and CDR2 FQGNSA. CDR3 size: 13 residues. This CDR3 is CASSSGVRRTQYF. CDR3 sequence (DNA): TGTGCCAGCAGCTCAGGGGTACGGCGGACCCAGTACTTC.

The rearrangement links TRBV5-1 to TRBJ2-1; 7 bases agree with TRBD1. This CDR3 has 15 residues. After removal of 0 bases from V and 6 bases from J, the junction contained 6 bases not matched to a gene. CDR1 and CDR2 (germline): SGHRS, YFSETQ. The chain's CDR3 is CASSLVRGKGNEQFF. The CDR3 DNA sequence: TGCGCCAGCAGCTTGGTCAGGGGGAAAGGCAATGAGCAGTTCTTC.

The rearrangement joins TRBV12-3 or TRBV12-4 to TRBJ1-2; D might be TRBD1 (6 bases). This CDR3 spans 15 amino acids. Trimming stripped 1 base from V and 5 bases from J, with 14 bases between. The CDR3 bases are TGTGCCAGCAGTTTAGGCGGGACACCCACATATGGCTACACCTTC. It encodes CASSLGGTPTYGYTF.

The chain carries TRBV20-1 and TRBJ2-1; 7 bases match TRBD2. The length of the CDR3 is 15 residues. V lost 0 bases and J lost 3; bases outside the gene matches: 5. CDR1 is DFQATT and CDR2 is SNEGSKA in the germline V gene (reference sequence). The CDR3 loop reads CSAREGTTLYNEQFF. The CDR3 nucleotides read TGCAGTGCTAGAGAAGGGACTACTCTCTACAATGAGCAGTTCTTC.

This clonotype was seen only once. V is TRBV20-1 and J is TRBJ2-7; 11 bases agree with TRBD2. The J call may be in error: the DNA end matches TRBJ2-5 better. Germline values: CDR1 DFQATT, CDR2 SNEGSKA (reference sequence). The CDR3 is made up of 15 amino acids. The CDR3 region is CSAINSGLAVETQYF. Written as DNA, the CDR3 is TGCAGTGCTATAAACTCGGGACTAGCGGTAGAGACCCAGTACTTC.

This clonotype was seen just once. This chain connects TRBV3-1 to TRBJ2-5, with D hard to call. Germline-derived CDR1 and CDR2 are LGHDT and YNNKEL (reference sequence). The CDR3 consists of 12 residues. Deletions cut 4 bases from V and 4 bases from J, with 7 bases between. CDR3 protein: CASSPELETQYF. CDR3 in DNA: TGTGCCAGCAGCCCTGAACTAGAGACCCAGTACTTC.

This clonotype was picked up a small number of times. The gene calls are TRBV29-1 and TRBJ1-2, with 10 bases matching TRBD1. The CDR3 spans 14 residues. V lost 7 bases and J lost 8; bases outside the gene matches: 13. Germline values: CDR1 SQVTM, CDR2 ANQGSEA. CDR3 DNA: TGCAGCGCCATAAGGGGACAGGGGTCGAGGGGCTACACCTTC. Translating gives CSAIRGQGSRGYTF. Full variable domain (outside the CDR3, taken from reference TRBV29-1 and TRBJ1-2): SAVISQKPSRDICQRGTSLTIQCQVDSQVTMMFWYRQQPGQSLTLIATANQGSEATYESGFVIDKFPISRPNLTFSTLTVSNMSPEDSSIYLCSAIRGQGSRGYTFGSGTRLTVV.

This clonotype appeared a single time. The chain combines TRBV2 with TRBJ2-1; 7 nucleotides line up with TRBD1. CDR3 length equals 16 residues. CDR1 is SNHLY, CDR2 FYNNEI, per germline. Trimming at V came to 9 bases and at J to 8 bases, leaving 19 bases not matched to a gene. The CDR3, as DNA: TGTGCCAGTCTGCCCATCGACAGGGAGATACCAGATGAGCAGTTCTTC. Protein sequence: CASLPIDREIPDEQFF.

The chain is built from TRBV20-1 and TRBJ1-2; D is uncertain. The germline V gene has CDR1 DFQATT and CDR2 SNEGSKA (reference sequence). The CDR3 spans 13 residues. Trimming cost V 7 bases and J 1 base, with 13 bases left between them. The CDR3 is CSDLPRGNYGYTF. As DNA, the CDR3 is TGCAGTGACTTGCCCCGGGGTAACTATGGCTACACCTTC.

The rearrangement uses TRBV6-2 or TRBV6-3 and TRBJ2-3; possibly TRBD2 for D (5 bases). The CDR3 has 14 amino acids. V dropped 2 bases and J dropped 7 bases, with 13 bases sitting between them. Germline lookup yields CDR1 MNHEY and CDR2 SVGEGT. The CDR3 loop is CASSYGGPRYTQYF. DNA of the CDR3: TGTGCCAGCAGTTACGGCGGGCCCCGGTATACGCAGTATTTT.

This clonotype came up once. This chain uses TRBV27 with TRBJ2-7; D may be TRBD2 (5 bases). CDR1 and CDR2 (germline): MNHEY, SMNVEV (reference sequence). Trimming removed 6 bases at V and 5 bases at J, with 14 bases between. The CDR3 contains 13 residues. The CDR3 spells CASSGGGSNEQYF. DNA for the CDR3: TGTGCCAGCAGCGGAGGCGGCTCTAACGAGCAGTACTTC.